This entry lists 10 T cell receptor beta chains sequenced from one sample in a study of immune cell composition in non-small cell lung cancer. Repertoires were generated with immunoSEQ multiplex PCR, while TCRdb's copy carries only in-frame clones and drops some. The sample lists 14,000 to 15,000 clones; 69% were seen once. Sequenced input: lung tumor tissue. The receptors here all came from a human donor with non-small cell lung cancer.

This clone occurred once. The gene calls are TRBV5-4 and TRBJ2-2, with 7 bases identical to TRBD1. V trimming: 3 bases; J trimming: 7 bases; junction bases outside the gene matches: 0. The CDR3 sequence is 12 residues long. Germline values: CDR1 SGHNT, CDR2 YYREEE (reference sequence). CDR3 bases: TGTGCCAGCAGCTGGGACAGCGGGGAGCTGTTTTTT. Translation gives CASSWDSGELFF. The full variable domain, its missing parts supplied by reference TRBV5-4 and TRBJ2-2, is ETGVTQSPTHLIKTRGQQVTLRCSSQSGHNTVSWYQQALGQGPQFIFQYYREEENGRGNFPPRFSGLQFPNYSSELNVNALELDDSALYLCASSWDSGELFFGEGSRLTVL.

J is TRBJ2-2 and V is TRBV5-1; D is unresolved. From germline, CDR1 is SGHRS and CDR2 YFSETQ. The CDR3 is 15 amino acids. The V end lost 4 bases, the J end lost 0 bases, and 10 bases lay between the germline ends. The CDR3 loop is CASSRFSTNTGELFF. The CDR3 DNA reads TGCGCCAGCAGCCGATTCAGTACGAACACCGGGGAGCTGTTTTTT.

J is TRBJ1-1 and V is TRBV6-6, with D maybe TRBD1 (5 bases). The CDR3 is 15 amino acids. The V gene's germline CDR1 is MNHNY and CDR2 SVGAGI (reference sequence). The V end lost 0 bases, the J end lost 1 base, and 9 bases lay between the germline ends. The CDR3: CASSYSWGENTEAFF. CDR3 coding DNA: TGTGCCAGCAGTTACTCGTGGGGGGAGAACACTGAAGCTTTCTTT.

The chain carries TRBV6-1 and TRBJ1-4; D is unclear. The CDR3 spans 13 residues. The V gene lost 7 bases and the J gene lost 0 bases, with 6 bases spanning the gap. Germline CDR1 MNHNS, CDR2 SASEGT. CDR3 sequence: CASISSTNEKLFF. CDR3 DNA: TGTGCCAGCATTTCATCAACTAATGAAAAACTGTTTTTT.

This chain joins TRBV7-2 and TRBJ1-2, with D possibly being TRBD1 (5 bases). In germline, CDR1 is SGHTA, CDR2 FQGNSA. This CDR3 has 14 amino acids. Trimming stripped 5 bases from V and 5 bases from J, with 15 bases between. The CDR3, as DNA: TGTGCCAGCAGCGCCCAGGGCTGGGGTTATGGCTACACCTTC. Protein: CASSAQGWGYGYTF.

The rearrangement uses TRBV29-1 and TRBJ2-3; 9 bases agree with TRBD1. Unmatched junction bases numbered 5, after V lost 3 bases and J lost 4 bases. The CDR3 has 14 residues. Germline loops: CDR1 SQVTM, CDR2 ANQGSEA. The CDR3 region has the DNA TGCAGCGTTGAGGGGGGACAGGGCGCAGATACGCAGTATTTT. The encoded protein is CSVEGGQGADTQYF.

The chain joins TRBV9 to TRBJ1-4; tentative D call: TRBD1 (6 bases). CDR1 SGDLS and CDR2 YYNGEE come from the germline V gene. The V gene lost 10 bases and the J gene lost 8 bases, with 18 bases spanning the gap. The CDR3 spans 13 residues. The CDR3 spells CASSLTGTEKLFF. In DNA form, the CDR3 reads TGTGCCTCCAGTTTGACCGGGACAGAAAAACTGTTTTTT.

This sequence joins TRBV7-3 and TRBJ1-1, with D unresolved. The CDR3 has 13 residues. V gave up 4 bases and J gave up 0 bases, with 6 bases separating them. The V gene's germline CDR1 is SGHTA and CDR2 FQGTGA. CDR3 bases: TGTGCCAGCAGCTCGCGTATGAACACTGAAGCTTTCTTT. Protein product: CASSSRMNTEAFF. Supplemented by reference TRBV7-3 and TRBJ1-1, the full variable domain reads GAGVSQTPSNKVTEKGKYVELRCDPISGHTALYWYRQSLGQGPEFLIYFQGTGAADDSGLPNDRFFAVRPEGSVSTLKIQRTERGDSAVYLCASSSRMNTEAFFGQGTRLTVV.

This chain connects TRBV6-5 to TRBJ1-2, with D unresolved. Deletions cut 7 bases from V and 3 bases from J, with 9 bases between. Germline V gene sequence: CDR1 MNHEY, CDR2 SVGAGI. CDR3 length equals 12 residues. CDR3 in amino acids: CASMRVDYGYTF. CDR3 nucleotide sequence: TGTGCCAGCATGCGGGTGGACTATGGCTACACCTTC.

The V and J genes are TRBV7-9 and TRBJ1-1; 8 bases are a match to TRBD1. Germline CDR1 SEHNR, CDR2 FQNEAQ (reference sequence). V dropped 1 base and J dropped 0; count of bases not matched to a gene: 4. The CDR3 length is 16 residues. The CDR3 loop reads CASSLVQGGLNTEAFF. Here the CDR3 DNA reads TGTGCCAGCAGCTTAGTACAGGGGGGTCTGAACACTGAAGCTTTCTTT.